A selection of T cell receptor beta chains follows, all from one sample in a study of blood T cell repertoires in COVID-19. The assay was immunoSEQ multiplex PCR, and TCRdb's table has in-frame clones only and misses some. The sample contains roughly 260,000 clones, approximately 86% of which appear only once. Material: peripheral blood. These receptors came from a woman between 18 and 29 years old with acute or convalescent COVID-19. The CDR3 runs from the conserved cysteine through the conserved F or W. The D gene is left open where the match is weak. Size values are once, few and many counts, or a class for expanded clones, and some rows have none.

TRBJ2-1	TRBD2	-	TRBV15	CATSLSPTSPLREQFF	TGTGCCACCAGCCTTTCACCGACTAGCCCCCTTAGAGAGCAGTTCTTC
TRBJ2-7	-	-	TRBV13	CASRFQGGGSYEQYF	TGTGCCAGCAGGTTCCAGGGAGGGGGCTCCTACGAGCAGTACTTC
TRBJ1-1	-	-	TRBV27	CASSLSKGAEAFF	TGTGCCAGCAGTTTATCGAAGGGGGCTGAAGCTTTCTTT
TRBJ2-5	-	-	TRBV18	CASSSEETQYF	TGTGCCAGCTCATCAGAAGAGACCCAGTACTTC
TRBJ2-1	-	-	TRBV6-5	CASSPTGDFNEQFF	TGTGCCAGCAGTCCCACGGGGGATTTTAATGAGCAGTTCTTC
TRBJ2-7	-	-	TRBV27	CASSSLGGRSSYEQYF	TGTGCCAGCAGTTCCCTGGGCGGGCGGTCCTCCTACGAGCAGTACTTC
TRBJ1-5	TRBD1	-	TRBV2	CASSEATGVQHF	TGTGCCAGCAGTGAAGCGACAGGGGTCCAGCATTTT
TRBJ1-4	TRBD1	-	TRBV14	CASSPTGVSEKLFF	TGTGCCAGCAGCCCGACAGGGGTATCTGAAAAACTGTTTTTT
TRBJ2-2	-	-	TRBV9	CASSRAGPVGNGELFF	TGTGCCAGCAGCAGGGCGGGGCCCGTCGGAAACGGGGAGCTGTTTTTT
TRBJ2-1	-	-	TRBV6-5	CASTPVTGSYNEQFF	TGTGCCAGCACCCCGGTGACGGGCTCCTACAATGAGCAGTTCTTC
TRBJ1-5	-	few	TRBV6-6	CASSYGGTGQPQHF	TGTGCCAGCAGTTACGGAGGGACGGGGCAGCCCCAGCATTTT